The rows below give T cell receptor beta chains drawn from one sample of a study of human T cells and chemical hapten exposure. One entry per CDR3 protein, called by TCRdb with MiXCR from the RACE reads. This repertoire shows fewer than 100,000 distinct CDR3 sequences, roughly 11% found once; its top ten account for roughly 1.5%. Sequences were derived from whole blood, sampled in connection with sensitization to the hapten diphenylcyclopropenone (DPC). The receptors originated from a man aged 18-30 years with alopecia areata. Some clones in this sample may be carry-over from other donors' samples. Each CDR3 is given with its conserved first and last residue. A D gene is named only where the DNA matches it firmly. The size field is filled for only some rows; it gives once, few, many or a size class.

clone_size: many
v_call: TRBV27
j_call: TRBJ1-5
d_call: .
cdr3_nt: TGTGCCAGCAGTTTTTCATCGGTACGGGATCAGCCCCAGCATTTT
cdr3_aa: CASSFSSVRDQPQHF

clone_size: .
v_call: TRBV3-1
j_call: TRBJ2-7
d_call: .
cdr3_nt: TGTGCCAGCAGCCAAGATCTCCTGTCACTTGAGCAGTACTTC
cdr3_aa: CASSQDLLSLEQYF

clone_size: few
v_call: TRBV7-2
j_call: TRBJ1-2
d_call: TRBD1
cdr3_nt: TGTGCCAGCAGCAAGGGACAGGGGGGATATGGCTACACCTTC
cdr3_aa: CASSKGQGGYGYTF

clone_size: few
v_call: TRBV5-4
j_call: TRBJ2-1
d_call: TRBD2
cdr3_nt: TGTGCCAGCAGCCGCGGACTAGAACTCTACAATGAGCAGTTCTTC
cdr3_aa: CASSRGLELYNEQFF

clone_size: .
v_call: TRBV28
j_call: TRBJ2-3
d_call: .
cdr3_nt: TGTGCCAGCAGTTTGGGACCCATCACAGATACGCAGTATTTT
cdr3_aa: CASSLGPITDTQYF

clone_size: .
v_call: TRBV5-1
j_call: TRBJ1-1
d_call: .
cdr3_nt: TGCGCCAGCAGGGAGGGAAGCGAGAACACTGAAGCTTTCTTT
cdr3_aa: CASREGSENTEAFF

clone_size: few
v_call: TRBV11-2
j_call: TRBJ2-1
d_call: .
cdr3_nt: TGTGCCAGCAGCTCCGGACAGAGCATCAATGAGCAGTTCTTC
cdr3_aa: CASSSGQSINEQFF

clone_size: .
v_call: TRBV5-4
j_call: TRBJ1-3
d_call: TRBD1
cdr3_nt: TGTGCCAGCAGCTTAGGGACAGGGGTCGGAAACACCATATATTTT
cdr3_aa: CASSLGTGVGNTIYF

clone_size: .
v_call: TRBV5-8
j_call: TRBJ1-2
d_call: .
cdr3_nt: TGTGCCAGCAGCTTGCTAGCCTATGGCTACACCTTC
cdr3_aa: CASSLLAYGYTF

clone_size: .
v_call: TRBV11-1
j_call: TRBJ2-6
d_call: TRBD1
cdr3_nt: TGTGCCAGCAGCCAAAGGACAGGGTCCCAAAGCTCTGGGGCCAACGTCCTGACTTTC
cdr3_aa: CASSQRTGSQSSGANVLTF

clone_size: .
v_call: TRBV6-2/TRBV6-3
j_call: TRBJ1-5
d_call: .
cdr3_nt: TGTGCCAGCAGTTCCGGGGGCGGGAGCAATCAGCCCCAGCATTTT
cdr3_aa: CASSSGGGSNQPQHF

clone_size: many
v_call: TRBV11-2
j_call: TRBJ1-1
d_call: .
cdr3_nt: TGTGCCAGCAGCTTAGACGGGAACACTGAAGCTTTCTTT
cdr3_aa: CASSLDGNTEAFF

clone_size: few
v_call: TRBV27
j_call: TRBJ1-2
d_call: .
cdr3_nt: TGTGCCAGCACTCACCTGGGTAAAGTGGAGACACACTATGGCTACACCTTC
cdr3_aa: CASTHLGKVETHYGYTF

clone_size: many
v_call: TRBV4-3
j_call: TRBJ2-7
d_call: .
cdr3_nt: TGCGCCAGCAGCCAAGAAACGGGCAGCGAGCAGTACTTC
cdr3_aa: CASSQETGSEQYF

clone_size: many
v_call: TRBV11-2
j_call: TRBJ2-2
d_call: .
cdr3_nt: TGTGCCAGCAGCTTAGATTTGTCGGGGGGCCCTACCGGGGAGCTGTTTTTT
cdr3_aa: CASSLDLSGGPTGELFF

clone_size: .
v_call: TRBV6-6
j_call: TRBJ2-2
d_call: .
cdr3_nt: TGTGCCAGCAGTTACTCGAGGGGAGGGGGACCCGGGGAGCTGTTTTTT
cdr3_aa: CASSYSRGGGPGELFF

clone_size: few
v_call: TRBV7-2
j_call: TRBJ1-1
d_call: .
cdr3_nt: TGTGCCAGCAGCTTAGGGAGGGAATCGAGCACTGAAGCTTTCTTT
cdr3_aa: CASSLGRESSTEAFF

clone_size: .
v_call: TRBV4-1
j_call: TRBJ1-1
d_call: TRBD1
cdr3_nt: TGCGCCAGCAGCCAAAGGGCAGGGGGCTTGAACACTGAAGCTTTCTTT
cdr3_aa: CASSQRAGGLNTEAFF

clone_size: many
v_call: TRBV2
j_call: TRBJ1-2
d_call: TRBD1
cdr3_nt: TGTGCCAGCAGTGACTACAGGGGGCATGGCTACACCTTC
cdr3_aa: CASSDYRGHGYTF

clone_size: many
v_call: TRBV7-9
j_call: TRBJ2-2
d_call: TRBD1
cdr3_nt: TGTGCCAGCAGCCCGGGACAGGCCGGGGAGCTGTTTTTT
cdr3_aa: CASSPGQAGELFF

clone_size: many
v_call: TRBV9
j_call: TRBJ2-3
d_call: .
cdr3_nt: TGTGCCAGCAGCGTAGTGACGACCGATACGCAGTATTTT
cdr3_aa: CASSVVTTDTQYF

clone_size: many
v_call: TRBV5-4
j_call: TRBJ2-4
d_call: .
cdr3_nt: TGTGCCAGCAGCGTCGACAGGACCCTAGGGTACTTC
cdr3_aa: CASSVDRTLGYF

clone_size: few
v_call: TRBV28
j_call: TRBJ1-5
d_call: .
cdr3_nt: TGTGCCAGCAGTCCTCTGTATAGCAATCAGCCCCAGCATTTT
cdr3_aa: CASSPLYSNQPQHF

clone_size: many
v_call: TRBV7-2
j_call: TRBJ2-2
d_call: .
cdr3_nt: TGTGCCAGCAGCATACGACAGGGAGGCACCGGGGAGCTGTTTTTT
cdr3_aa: CASSIRQGGTGELFF

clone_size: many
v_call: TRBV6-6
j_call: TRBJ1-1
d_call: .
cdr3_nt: TGTGCCAGCAGTTACTCGATTGACGGCACTGAAGCTTTCTTT
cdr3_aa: CASSYSIDGTEAFF

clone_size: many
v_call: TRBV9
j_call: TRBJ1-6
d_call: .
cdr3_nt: TGTGCCAGCAGCGTAGCACAGGGTAGTCGCTCACCCCTCCACTTT
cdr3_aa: CASSVAQGSRSPLHF

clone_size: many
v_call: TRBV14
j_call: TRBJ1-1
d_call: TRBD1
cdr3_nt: TGTGCCAGCAGCCAAAGGGACAGGGGATTCGCTGAAGCTTTCTTT
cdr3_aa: CASSQRDRGFAEAFF

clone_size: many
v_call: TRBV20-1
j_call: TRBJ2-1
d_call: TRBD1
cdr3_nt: TGCAGTGCTAGTCCGGGACAGGTCGCAGTCGACAATGAGCAGTTCTTC
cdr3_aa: CSASPGQVAVDNEQFF

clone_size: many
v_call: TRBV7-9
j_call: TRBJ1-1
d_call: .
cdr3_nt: TGTGCCAGCAGCCCCTTGGGCGAGGGGTTGAGGACTGAAGCTTTCTTT
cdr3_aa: CASSPLGEGLRTEAFF

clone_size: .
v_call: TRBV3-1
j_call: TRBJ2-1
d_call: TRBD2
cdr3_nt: TGTGCCAGCAGCCAATCCCCTAGCGGGGGGAAAGGTGGGTTCTTC
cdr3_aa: CASSQSPSGGKGGFF

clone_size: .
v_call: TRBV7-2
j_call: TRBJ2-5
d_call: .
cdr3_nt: TGTGCCAGCAGCTTCAGAGGGACGGATCAAGAGACCCAGTACTTC
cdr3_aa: CASSFRGTDQETQYF

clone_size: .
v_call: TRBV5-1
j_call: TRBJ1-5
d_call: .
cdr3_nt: TGCGCCAGCAGCTTGGACGATTATAGCAATCAGCCCCAGCATTTT
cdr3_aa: CASSLDDYSNQPQHF

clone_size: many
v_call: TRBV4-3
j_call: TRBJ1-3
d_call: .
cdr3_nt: TGCGCCAGCAGCCAAGAGGCCAACTCTGGAAACACCATATATTTT
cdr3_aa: CASSQEANSGNTIYF

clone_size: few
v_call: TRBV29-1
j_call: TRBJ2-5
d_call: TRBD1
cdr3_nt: TGCAGCGTCGTAACAGGGGGACCACAAGAGACCCAGTACTTC
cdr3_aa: CSVVTGGPQETQYF

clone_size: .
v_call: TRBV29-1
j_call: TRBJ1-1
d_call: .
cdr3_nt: TGCAGCGTCAGACAGGAGAACACTGAAGCTTTCTTT
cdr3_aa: CSVRQENTEAFF

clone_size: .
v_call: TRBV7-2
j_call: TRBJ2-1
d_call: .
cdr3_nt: TGTGCCAGCAGCGAAGGTCCTGCCTACAATGAGCAGTTCTTC
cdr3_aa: CASSEGPAYNEQFF

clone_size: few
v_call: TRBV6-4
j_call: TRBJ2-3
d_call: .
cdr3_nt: TGTGCCAGCAGTCTGAGACTGGCAAGCACAGATACGCAGTATTTT
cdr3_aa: CASSLRLASTDTQYF

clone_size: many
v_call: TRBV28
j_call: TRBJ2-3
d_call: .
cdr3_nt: TGTGCCAGCAGTTTAGTGGGTACTAGCACAGATACGCAGTATTTT
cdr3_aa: CASSLVGTSTDTQYF

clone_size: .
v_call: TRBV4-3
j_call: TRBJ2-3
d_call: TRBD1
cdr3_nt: TGCGCCAGCAGCCAAGCCCCCTCCGTGTCAGGACAGGGGACCCCCACAGATACGCAGTATTTT
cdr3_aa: CASSQAPSVSGQGTPTDTQYF

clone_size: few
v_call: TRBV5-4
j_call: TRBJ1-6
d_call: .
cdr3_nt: TGTGCCAGCAGTTCAGAAGGGCTCCCCTTCGCGTCCCTCCACTTT
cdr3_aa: CASSSEGLPFASLHF

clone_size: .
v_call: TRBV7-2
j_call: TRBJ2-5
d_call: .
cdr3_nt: TGCGCCAGCAGCTTCCCCGGCAGGGGAGAGACCCAGTACTTC
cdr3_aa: CASSFPGRGETQYF

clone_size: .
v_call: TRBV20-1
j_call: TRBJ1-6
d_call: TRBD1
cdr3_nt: TGCAGTTCACGGGACAGGGATAATAATTCACCCCTCCACTTT
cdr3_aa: CSSRDRDNNSPLHF

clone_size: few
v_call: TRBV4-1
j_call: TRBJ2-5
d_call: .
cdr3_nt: TGCGCCAGCAGCCAAGATGAGGCGGACCAAGAGACCCAGTACTTC
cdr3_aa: CASSQDEADQETQYF

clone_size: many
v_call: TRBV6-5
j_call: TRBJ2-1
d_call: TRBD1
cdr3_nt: TGTGCCAGTACGACAGGGGTTAATGAGCAGTTCTTC
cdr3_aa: CASTTGVNEQFF

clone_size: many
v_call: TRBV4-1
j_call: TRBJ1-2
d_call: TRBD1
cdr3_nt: TGCGCCAGCAGCCGCGAGGGGGCCGGCTATGGCTACACCTTC
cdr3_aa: CASSREGAGYGYTF

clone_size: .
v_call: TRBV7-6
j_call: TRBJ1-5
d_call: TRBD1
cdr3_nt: TGTGCCAGCAGCCCGCTCCTGGACAGGGGAGCGGGACAGCCCCAGCATTTT
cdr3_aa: CASSPLLDRGAGQPQHF

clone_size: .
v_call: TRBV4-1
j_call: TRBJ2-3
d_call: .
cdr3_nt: TGCGCCAGCAGCCAAGACGCGGGACTCCTAGATACGCAGTATTTT
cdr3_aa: CASSQDAGLLDTQYF

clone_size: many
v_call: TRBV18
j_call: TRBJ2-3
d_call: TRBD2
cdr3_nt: TGTGCCAGCTCACCCTTACTAGCGGGGGGAGGCACAGATACGCAGTATTTT
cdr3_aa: CASSPLLAGGGTDTQYF

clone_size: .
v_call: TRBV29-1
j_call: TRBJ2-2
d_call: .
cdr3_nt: TGCAGCGTTGGGGATGGCGGGGAGCTGTTTTTT
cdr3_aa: CSVGDGGELFF

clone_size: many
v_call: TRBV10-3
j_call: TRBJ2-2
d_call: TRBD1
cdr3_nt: TGTGCCCACCGGGACAGGGGAGGTTTTTCGAACACCGGGGAGCTGTTTTTT
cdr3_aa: CAHRDRGGFSNTGELFF

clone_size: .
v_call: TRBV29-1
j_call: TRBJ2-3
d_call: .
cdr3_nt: TGCAGCGTCAGCCCGGGACGTGGCACAGATACGCAGTATTTT
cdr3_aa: CSVSPGRGTDTQYF

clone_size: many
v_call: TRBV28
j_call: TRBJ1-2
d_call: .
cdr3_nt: TGTGCCAGCAGTTTATCTACCCCTTCCTATGGCTACACCTTC
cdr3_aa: CASSLSTPSYGYTF

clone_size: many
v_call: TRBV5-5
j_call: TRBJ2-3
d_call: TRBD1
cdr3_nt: TGTGCCAGCAGCTTTGGGACAGGGGGGGCCACAGATACGCAGTATTTT
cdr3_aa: CASSFGTGGATDTQYF